This T cell receptor beta chain was identified during a study of T cells in Graves' hyperthyroidism and ophthalmopathy. Many counts were recorded for this clonotype. Antigen unknown. Study-level points and caveats: Blood also carried most thyroid clonotypes expanded above 0.001.

The investigators amplified TCR beta CDR3 regions from RNA transcripts. First-round RT-PCR targeting the TCR CDR3 was performed with the HTBI primer set. TCRdb processed the multiplex PCR reads anew with MiXCR; each CDR3 protein has one entry. The sample lists over 200,000 distinct CDR3 sequences; approximately 20% were seen once. Germline loops: CDR1 SGHNT, CDR2 YYREEE (reference sequence). V was clipped by 9 bases and J by 5 bases, with 20 bases between them. This CDR3 comprises 14 residues. Lactation, pregnancy, other autoimmune disease or uncontrolled infection led to exclusion of patients. The chain is built from TRBV5-4 and TRBJ2-5; TRBD1 is a possible D gene (5 bases). The sample consisted of blood. This clonotype originated in a man aged 40-50 years with Graves' hyperthyroidism. CDR3 sequence: CAMLPGPGMETQYF. The CDR3 nucleotides are TGTGCCATGCTACCCGGACCAGGGATGGAGACCCAGTACTTC.